Below are 4 T cell receptor beta chains sequenced from a single sample in a study of blood T cell repertoires in COVID-19. Measured with immunoSEQ multiplex PCR; TCRdb has only the in-frame clones, and not every one. Here the sample spans about 260,000 clones, roughly 79% being singletons. The material sequenced was peripheral blood. The receptors originated from a woman older than 75 with acute or convalescent COVID-19.

In DNA form, the CDR3 reads TGTGCCTGGACGGACAGGGACAATCAGCCCCAGCATTTT. It yields the protein CAWTDRDNQPQHF. The chain is built from TRBV30 and TRBJ1-5, with 8 bases aligning to TRBD1. With V trimmed by 4 bases and J by 3 bases, 2 bases remained unmatched. The CDR3 covers 13 residues. Per germline, CDR1 GTSNPN and CDR2 SVGIG (reference sequence).

This chain uses TRBV7-2 with TRBJ2-3, with 7 positions matching TRBD2. CDR3 size: 15 residues. The V gene's germline CDR1 is SGHTA and CDR2 FQGNSA. The ends lost 2 bases at V and 2 bases at J; junction bases unmatched: 4. The CDR3, as DNA: TGTGCCAGCAGCTTATTTGGGACTACCACAGATACGCAGTATTTT. Its protein product is CASSLFGTTTDTQYF.

The rearrangement joins TRBV7-8 to TRBJ2-1, with D perhaps matching TRBD2 (5 bases). Germline CDR1 and CDR2: SGHVS and FQNEAQ. Trimming took off 2 bases at V and 2 bases at J, with 16 bases between the two ends. The CDR3 is 17 amino acids. For the CDR3, the DNA is TGTGCCAGCAGCTTAAGGAGTGGTCTCGGGACCTACAATGAGCAGTTCTTC. It codes for CASSLRSGLGTYNEQFF.

The chain uses TRBV6-4 and TRBJ2-3, with 11 bases matching TRBD2. The CDR3 spans 15 residues. CDR1 and CDR2 from the germline V gene are MRHNA and SNTAGT. V lost 5 bases and J lost 6; bases outside the gene matches: 7. This CDR3 is CASSTGTSGPDTQYF. CDR3 nucleotide sequence: TGTGCCAGCAGTACCGGGACTAGCGGTCCCGATACGCAGTATTTT.